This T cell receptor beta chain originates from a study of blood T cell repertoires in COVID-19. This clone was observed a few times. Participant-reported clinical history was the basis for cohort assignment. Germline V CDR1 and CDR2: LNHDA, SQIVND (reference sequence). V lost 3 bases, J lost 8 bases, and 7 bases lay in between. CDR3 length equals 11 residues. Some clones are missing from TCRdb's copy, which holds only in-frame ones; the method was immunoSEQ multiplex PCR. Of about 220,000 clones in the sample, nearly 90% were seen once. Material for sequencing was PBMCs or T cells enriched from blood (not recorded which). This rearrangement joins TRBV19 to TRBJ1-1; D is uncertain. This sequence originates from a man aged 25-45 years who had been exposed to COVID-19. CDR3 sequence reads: CASSITGEAFF. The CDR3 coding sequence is TGTGCCAGTAGTATTACGGGAGAAGCTTTCTTT.